The TCR beta chain under discussion was sequenced for a study of blood T cell repertoires in COVID-19. Study in general: Samples representing acute and convalescent COVID-19 were sourced from the United States, Italy and Spain. PBMCs, B-cell-depleted T cells, or T cells provided the cDNA or gDNA that made up the material.

Details on this clone: The junction departs from germline at one end; a sequencing error may be responsible.

The CDR3 runs 14 residues. Germline V gene data show CDR1 as GTSNPN and CDR2 as SVGIG (reference sequence). Original processing notes: For nucleated cells, counts were estimated from reference gene primer amplification. Repertoires were generated with immunoSEQ multiplex PCR, while TCRdb's copy carries only in-frame clones and drops some. That table is the source of V, J and clone size, and D and trimming were worked out from the DNA. Among 55,000 to 75,000 clones listed, about 88% were seen once. This sequence joins TRBV30 and TRBJ1-3; D is perhaps TRBD1 (5 bases). The receptor was isolated from a man aged 55 to 70 with acute or convalescent COVID-19. The specimen was peripheral blood. CDR3 sequence reads: CAWGQGTSGNTIYF. In DNA, the CDR3 is TGTGCCTGGGGACAAGGAACCTCTGGGAACACCATATATTTT.